The 19 T cell receptor beta chains given below trace back to one sample, sequenced in a study of T cell responses to AZD1222 COVID-19 vaccine. Method: immunoSEQ multiplex PCR; TCRdb's copy keeps in-frame clones and lacks some. The sample consists of over 120,000 clones, roughly 92% of them appearing once. The sample consisted of peripheral blood, taken 28 days after the second AZD1222 dose. The receptors stem from an adult who received the AZD1222 COVID-19 vaccine.

The CDR3 DNA reads TGCGCCAGCAGCTGGGGACAGAGCTACGAGCAGTACTTC. Its translation is CASSWGQSYEQYF. This chain uses TRBV5-1 with TRBJ2-7; TRBD1 matches at 7 bases. The germline gives CDR1 SGHRS, CDR2 YFSETQ. The CDR3 totals 13 residues. The V and J ends lost 3 bases and 3 bases, in that order; junction bases with no gene match: 3.

This clone occurred once. The CDR3 reads CASSLGTGVEAFF. The CDR3 bases are TGTGCCAGCTCACTAGGGACAGGGGTTGAAGCTTTCTTT. The chain joins TRBV18 to TRBJ1-1, with TRBD1 matching 10 bases. V gave up 4 bases and J gave up 7 bases; unmatched junction bases: 3. CDR3 length equals 13 residues. Germline V gives CDR1 KGHSH, CDR2 LQKENI.

This rearrangement joins TRBV19 to TRBJ2-5; D gene uncertain. The germline gives CDR1 LNHDA, CDR2 SQIVND (reference sequence). The CDR3 is 13 residues long. Trimming pared 5 bases from V and 5 bases from J, leaving 12 bases between. CDR3 DNA sequence: TGTGCCAGTAGTCGGACGCTGGGGGAGACCCAGTACTTC. Its translation is CASSRTLGETQYF.

The J gene is TRBJ2-7, the V gene TRBV19; TRBD1 is a possible D gene (5 bases). The CDR3 runs 13 residues. V lost 5 bases, J lost 4 bases, and 12 bases lay in between. Germline CDR1 is LNHDA and CDR2 is SQIVND (reference sequence). This CDR3 is CASSLQVGYEQYF. The CDR3 DNA follows: TGTGCCAGTAGTCTACAGGTGGGGTACGAGCAGTACTTC.

The chain uses TRBV4-1 and TRBJ1-4, with D perhaps TRBD1 (5 bases). The length of the CDR3 is 13 residues. The germline V gene encodes CDR1 MGHRA and CDR2 YSYEKL. V gave up 1 base and J gave up 7 bases, with 7 bases separating them. CDR3 sequence (DNA): TGCGCCAGCAGCCAAGTGGGGCTTGAAAAACTGTTTTTT. It encodes CASSQVGLEKLFF.

This sequence joins TRBV28 and TRBJ1-4; 7 bases are a match to TRBD1. Looked up from germline, CDR1 is MDHEN and CDR2 is SYDVKM. The V gene end was trimmed by 5 bases and the J gene end by 7 bases; junction bases not matched to a gene: 4. The CDR3 has 13 residues. Here the CDR3 reads CASSRDSGEKLFF. The CDR3 coding sequence is TGTGCCAGCAGTCGGGACAGCGGTGAAAAACTGTTTTTT.

The chain carries TRBV6-5 and TRBJ2-6; D not certain. V lost 8 bases, J lost 0 bases, and 8 bases lay in between. The CDR3 extends over 14 amino acids. CDR1 is MNHEY and CDR2 is SVGAGI in the germline V gene. CDR3 loop: CASCSPSGANVLTF. DNA for the CDR3: TGTGCCAGCTGTTCCCCCTCTGGGGCCAACGTCCTGACTTTC.

About this clone: Other DNA sequences in the sample encode the same CDR3. V gene TRBV28 combines with J gene TRBJ1-5; D unclear. V dropped 4 bases and J dropped 0 bases, with 7 bases sitting between them. This CDR3 has 14 amino acids. CDR1 is MDHEN and CDR2 is SYDVKM in the germline V gene. CDR3 sequence (DNA): TGTGCCAGCAGTTCCGACGTTAGCAATCAGCCCCAGCATTTT. Its protein is CASSSDVSNQPQHF.

The rearrangement links TRBV10-3 to TRBJ2-3, with D perhaps assigned TRBD1 or TRBD2 (5 bases each). Trimming shortened V by 3 bases and J by 1 base, and 11 bases separated the two germline ends. The germline V gene has CDR1 ENHRY and CDR2 SYGVKD. The length of the CDR3 is 15 residues. The CDR3 protein is CAISEGRDGTDTQYF. The CDR3 region has the DNA TGTGCCATCAGTGAAGGAAGGGACGGCACAGATACGCAGTATTTT.

The V and J genes are TRBV5-8 and TRBJ2-1, with 8 nucleotides matching TRBD2. The length of the CDR3 is 15 residues. CDR1 is SGHTS and CDR2 is YDEGEE in the germline V gene. With V trimmed by 2 bases and J by 4 bases, 5 bases remained unmatched. DNA of the CDR3: TGTGCCAGCAGCTTTGGTAGCGGGACGTACAATGAGCAGTTCTTC. This encodes CASSFGSGTYNEQFF.

The chain recombines TRBV9 with TRBJ2-7; D is perhaps TRBD1 (5 bases). This CDR3 region has 14 residues. The V gene lost 6 bases and the J gene lost 2 bases, with 15 bases spanning the gap. Per germline, CDR1 SGDLS and CDR2 YYNGEE. The CDR3 region is CASNSKGQTYEQYF. The CDR3 region has the DNA TGTGCCAGCAACTCTAAAGGACAAACCTACGAGCAGTACTTC.

About this clone itself: One junction end disagrees with the germline gene, perhaps due to a read error. V is TRBV5-8 and J is TRBJ1-5; a weak D match, TRBD1 (5 bases). This CDR3 has 12 amino acids. Germline-derived CDR1 and CDR2 are SGHTS and YDEGEE. This chain's CDR3 is CASSLGVQPQHF. CDR3 DNA sequence: TGTGCCAGCAGTTTGGGGGTTCAGCCCCAGCATTTT.

The V and J genes are TRBV28 and TRBJ2-3; 9 bases map to TRBD2. Trimming cost V 7 bases and J 3 bases; bases outside gene matches: 8. Germline assignment: CDR1 MDHEN and CDR2 SYDVKM. CDR3 length: 15 amino acids. The CDR3 reads CASTPGLAGTDTQYF. Written as DNA, the CDR3 is TGTGCCAGCACCCCCGGGCTAGCGGGGACAGATACGCAGTATTTT.

This clone was recorded once. The chain joins TRBV28 to TRBJ1-5; possibly TRBD1 for D (5 bases). V lost 3 bases, J lost 0 bases, and 9 bases lay in between. The CDR3 is 15 residues long. Germline V gene data show CDR1 as MDHEN and CDR2 as SYDVKM. In DNA, the CDR3 is TGTGCCAGCAGTTTGCCAGGGCATAGCAATCAGCCCCAGCATTTT. Translated, it gives CASSLPGHSNQPQHF.

This clone has more than one count but fewer than ten. V gene TRBV5-1 combines with J gene TRBJ2-1; TRBD2 aligns across 7 bases. V was pared by 4 bases and J by 3 bases, with 10 bases of the junction left unmatched. CDR1 and CDR2 from the germline V gene are SGHRS and YFSETQ. This CDR3 comprises 16 residues. The CDR3 DNA sequence: TGCGCCAGCAGCCCCTTGGCAGCGGGGAACTACAATGAGCAGTTCTTC. It is translated as CASSPLAAGNYNEQFF. The variable domain in full, with the rest retrieved from reference TRBV5-1 and TRBJ2-1, is KAGVTQTPRYLIKTRGQQVTLSCSPISGHRSVSWYQQTPGQGLQFLFEYFSETQRNKGNFPGRFSGRQFSNSRSEMNVSTLELGDSALYLCASSPLAAGNYNEQFFGPGTRLTVL.

The rearrangement uses TRBV28 and TRBJ2-1, with D possibly called TRBD1 or TRBD2 (6 bases each). Germline loops: CDR1 MDHEN, CDR2 SYDVKM. CDR3 length: 16 amino acids. The ends were cut back, 2 bases at V and 0 bases at J, with 11 bases in the middle. The DNA for the CDR3 is TGTGCCAGCAGTTTAACGGGGGCCAGCTCCTACAATGAGCAGTTCTTC. Its protein product is CASSLTGASSYNEQFF.

This chain uses TRBV28 with TRBJ2-7, with TRBD1 identical over 9 bases. CDR1 and CDR2 from the germline V gene are MDHEN and SYDVKM. The CDR3 has 15 residues. V dropped 3 bases and J dropped 6; count of bases not matched to a gene: 9. The CDR3: CASSFGGQGTGEQYF. The CDR3 DNA is TGTGCCAGCAGTTTTGGGGGACAGGGAACGGGCGAGCAGTACTTC.

This rearrangement joins TRBV9 to TRBJ2-7; D might be TRBD1 (6 bases). The V gene's germline CDR1 is SGDLS and CDR2 YYNGEE. The V gene lost 0 bases and the J gene lost 3 bases, with 10 bases spanning the gap. CDR3 length: 14 amino acids. The CDR3 DNA reads TGTGCCAGCAGCGTAGGGACAGATTACTACGAGCAGTACTTC. Its protein is CASSVGTDYYEQYF.

The V call is TRBV2, the J call TRBJ2-3; 12 bases are shared with TRBD2. The CDR3 is 17 amino acids. Germline lookup yields CDR1 SNHLY and CDR2 FYNNEI. The junction had 9 bases not matched to a gene; V was cut back by 5 bases and J by 3 bases. DNA of the CDR3: TGTGCCAGCAGTTGGTGGGCTAGCGGGAGGGAGACAGATACGCAGTATTTT. It translates to CASSWWASGRETDTQYF.